This TCR beta chain was retrieved from a study of blood T cell repertoires in COVID-19. At the level of the study: The cDNA or gDNA used as material had been derived from T cells, B-cell-depleted T cells, or PBMCs.

From germline, CDR1 is SGHNT and CDR2 YENEEA. J gave up 4 bases and V 3 bases, and 7 bases lay outside the gene matches. The CDR3 has 17 residues. Assay used: immunoSEQ multiplex PCR; TCRdb lists only in-frame clones, some missing. This sample has a few hundred thousand clones, with more than 75% found just once. The chain couples TRBV11-3 to TRBJ2-3, with 13 bases aligning to TRBD2. The clonotype comes from a man aged 35-49 years who had recovered from COVID-19. Sequenced sample: peripheral blood. DNA for the CDR3: TGTGCCAGCAGCTTCCAACTAGCGGGGGGGCGGGCAGATACGCAGTATTTT. It encodes CASSFQLAGGRADTQYF.